The rows below give T cell receptor beta chains drawn from one sample of a study of blood T cell repertoires in COVID-19. Clones were read by immunoSEQ multiplex PCR, and TCRdb kept only the in-frame ones, dropping some. The table records under 350,000 clones, around 92% of them present only once. The sample comprised peripheral blood. The receptors stem from a woman between 25 and 40 years old with COVID-19, enrolled during active disease. Each CDR3 is given with its conserved first and last residue. D genes are given only for firm matches. Expanded clones are given a class, and other clones once, few, many or no size at all.

d_call j_call v_call clone_size cdr3_aa cdr3_nt
TRBD2 TRBJ2-3 TRBV9 NA CASSEGTSGGAADTQYF TGTGCCAGCAGCGAGGGGACTAGCGGGGGGGCGGCAGATACGCAGTATTTT
TRBD2 TRBJ2-3 TRBV5-1 NA CASSFTGGHSGSTDTQYF TGCGCCAGCAGCTTTACGGGGGGGCACAGTGGGAGCACAGATACGCAGTATTTT
NA TRBJ1-1 TRBV2 NA CASKTRYTEAFF TGTGCCAGCAAAACGAGGTACACTGAAGCTTTCTTT
NA TRBJ1-2 TRBV14 NA CASSQDRGGYTF TGTGCCAGCAGCCAAGATCGGGGGGGCTACACCTTC
NA TRBJ2-1 TRBV15 once CATSSRQLSSYNEQFF TGTGCCACCAGCAGCCGACAGTTGAGCTCCTACAATGAGCAGTTCTTC
NA TRBJ1-2 TRBV18 NA CASSPLEAAPYGYTF TGTGCCAGCTCCCCGTTGGAAGCGGCGCCTTATGGCTACACCTTC
NA TRBJ2-5 TRBV11-2 NA CASSLGRRGQETQYF TGTGCCAGCAGCTTAGGGCGGCGAGGGCAAGAGACCCAGTACTTC
NA TRBJ1-5 TRBV30 many CAFRGQPQHF TGTGCCTTCCGGGGACAGCCCCAGCATTTT
TRBD2 TRBJ2-5 TRBV11-3 NA CASSLDFLGTSVANQYF TGTGCCAGCAGCTTAGACTTCCTTGGGACTAGCGTAGCGAACCAGTACTTC
TRBD1 TRBJ2-2 TRBV9 NA CASSGPRTGGLNTGELFF TGTGCCAGCAGCGGCCCCCGGACAGGGGGGTTAAACACCGGGGAGCTGTTTTTT
NA TRBJ2-1 TRBV16 NA CASSQSYANNEQFF TGTGCCAGCAGCCAATCGTATGCTAACAATGAGCAGTTCTTC
TRBD2 TRBJ2-7 TRBV6-2/TRBV6-3 NA CASSYRTSGGVEQYF TGTGCCAGCAGTTACCGGACTAGCGGGGGAGTCGAGCAGTACTTC
TRBD1 TRBJ2-1 TRBV6-5 NA CASSYTGQGQGQFF TGTGCCAGCAGTTACACCGGACAGGGCCAGGGGCAGTTCTTC
NA TRBJ2-3 TRBV4-2 NA CASSQEYHIEGFPDTQYF TGTGCCAGCAGCCAAGAGTACCACATCGAGGGATTCCCAGATACGCAGTATTTT
NA TRBJ1-6 TRBV9 NA CASSVALRGGSDSPLHF TGTGCCAGCAGCGTAGCCTTAAGGGGAGGTTCGGATTCACCCCTCCACTTT
NA TRBJ1-3 TRBV29-1 NA CSTGGVSTGGNTIYF TGCAGCACCGGCGGGGTCTCAACGGGTGGAAACACCATATATTTT
TRBD1 TRBJ2-1 TRBV2 NA CASSAGQGAYNEQFF TGTGCCAGCAGTGCGGGACAGGGGGCGTACAATGAGCAGTTCTTC
TRBD1 TRBJ1-2 TRBV6-5 NA CASGQGAVFGYTF TGTGCCAGCGGTCAGGGGGCAGTCTTCGGCTACACCTTC
NA TRBJ1-6 TRBV4-2 NA CASRLTGVNSPLHF TGTGCCAGCAGACTGACGGGGGTTAATTCACCCCTCCACTTT
TRBD2 TRBJ2-5 TRBV19 NA CASSSWTSGGLETQYF TGTGCCAGTAGTTCTTGGACTAGCGGGGGGCTAGAGACCCAGTACTTC
NA TRBJ1-3 TRBV28 NA CASSPLGNTIYF TGTGCCAGCAGTCCACTGGGAAACACCATATATTTT
NA TRBJ2-6 TRBV24-1 NA CATSPRGSGANVLTF TGTGCCACCAGTCCGCGGGGCTCTGGGGCCAACGTCCTGACTTTC
NA TRBJ1-4 TRBV18 NA CASSPRRGDGRNEKLFF TGTGCCAGCTCACCACGTCGGGGGGACGGGCGAAATGAAAAACTGTTTTTT
NA TRBJ2-2 TRBV6-5 NA CASSYAAAAGELFF TGTGCCAGCAGTTATGCGGCCGCGGCCGGGGAGCTGTTTTTT
TRBD1 TRBJ1-6 TRBV18 NA CASSSGTGGNSPLHF TGTGCCAGCTCATCCGGGACAGGGGGTAATTCACCCCTCCACTTT
TRBD1 TRBJ1-2 TRBV10-3 NA CAISQTGEVHTF TGTGCCATCAGCCAGACAGGGGAGGTCCACACCTTC
TRBD1 TRBJ1-1 TRBV27 NA CASARQGGIAEAFF TGTGCCAGCGCCCGACAGGGGGGGATTGCTGAAGCTTTCTTT
NA TRBJ2-5 TRBV3-1/TRBV3-2 NA CASSHPSVTQETQYF TGTGCCAGCAGCCACCCCTCCGTCACTCAAGAGACCCAGTACTTC
TRBD1 TRBJ2-3 TRBV10-3 NA CAISGDRGGADTQYF TGTGCCATCAGTGGCGACAGGGGTGGAGCAGATACGCAGTATTTT
TRBD1 TRBJ1-3 TRBV10-3 NA CAIRSTGPSGNTIYF TGTGCCATCAGATCGACAGGGCCCTCTGGAAACACCATATATTTT
NA TRBJ1-1 TRBV20-1 NA CSARVAVEAFF TGCAGTGCTAGAGTAGCAGTTGAAGCTTTCTTT